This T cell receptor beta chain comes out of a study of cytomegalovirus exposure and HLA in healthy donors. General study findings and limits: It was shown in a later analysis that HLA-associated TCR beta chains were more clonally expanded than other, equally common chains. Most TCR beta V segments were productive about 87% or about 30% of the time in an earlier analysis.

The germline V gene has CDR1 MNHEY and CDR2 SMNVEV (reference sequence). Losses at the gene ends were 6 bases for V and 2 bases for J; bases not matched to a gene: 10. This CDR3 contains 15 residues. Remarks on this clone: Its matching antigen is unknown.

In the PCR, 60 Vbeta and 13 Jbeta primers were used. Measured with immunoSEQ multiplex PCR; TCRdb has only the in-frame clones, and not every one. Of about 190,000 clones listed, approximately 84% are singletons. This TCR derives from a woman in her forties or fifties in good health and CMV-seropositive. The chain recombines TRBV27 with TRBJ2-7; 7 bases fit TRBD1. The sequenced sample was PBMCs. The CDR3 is CASRLHRGLPYEQYF. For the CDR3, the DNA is TGTGCCAGCAGATTACACAGGGGTCTCCCCTACGAGCAGTACTTC.